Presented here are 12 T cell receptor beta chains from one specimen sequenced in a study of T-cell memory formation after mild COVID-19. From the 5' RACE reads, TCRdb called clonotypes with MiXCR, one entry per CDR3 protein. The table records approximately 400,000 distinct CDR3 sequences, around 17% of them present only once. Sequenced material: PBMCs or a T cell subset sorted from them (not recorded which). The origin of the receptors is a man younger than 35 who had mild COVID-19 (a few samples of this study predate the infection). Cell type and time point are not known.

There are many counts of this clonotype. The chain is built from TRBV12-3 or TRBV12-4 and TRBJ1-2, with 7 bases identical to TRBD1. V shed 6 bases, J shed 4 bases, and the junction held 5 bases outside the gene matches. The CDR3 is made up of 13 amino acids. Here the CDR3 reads CASSPTGSYGYTF. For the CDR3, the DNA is TGTGCCAGCAGCCCGACAGGGAGCTATGGCTACACCTTC.

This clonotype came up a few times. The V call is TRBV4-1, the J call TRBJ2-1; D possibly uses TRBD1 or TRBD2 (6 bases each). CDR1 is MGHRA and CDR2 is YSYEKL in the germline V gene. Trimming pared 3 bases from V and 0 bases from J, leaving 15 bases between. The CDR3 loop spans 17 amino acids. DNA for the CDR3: TGCGCCAGCAGCCAGGGCCCGGGGGCAAGCTCCTACAATGAGCAGTTCTTC. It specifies CASSQGPGASSYNEQFF.

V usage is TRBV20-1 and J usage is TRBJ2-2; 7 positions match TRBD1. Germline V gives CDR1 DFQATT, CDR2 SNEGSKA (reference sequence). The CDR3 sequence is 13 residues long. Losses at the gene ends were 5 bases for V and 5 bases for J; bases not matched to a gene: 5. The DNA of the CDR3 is TGCAGTGCTCAAACAGGGGATACCGGGGAGCTGTTTTTT. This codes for CSAQTGDTGELFF.

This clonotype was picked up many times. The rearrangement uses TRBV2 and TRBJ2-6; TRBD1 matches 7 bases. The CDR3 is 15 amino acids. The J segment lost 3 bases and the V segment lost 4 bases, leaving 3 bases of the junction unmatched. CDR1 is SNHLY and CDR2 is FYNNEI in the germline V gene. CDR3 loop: CASSGDRVGANVLTF. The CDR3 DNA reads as TGTGCCAGCAGTGGCGACAGGGTTGGGGCCAACGTCCTGACTTTC.

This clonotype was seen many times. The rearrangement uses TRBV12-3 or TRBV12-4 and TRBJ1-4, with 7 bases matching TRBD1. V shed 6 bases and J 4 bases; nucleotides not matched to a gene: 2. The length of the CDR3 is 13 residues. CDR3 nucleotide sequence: TGTGCCAGCAGGGGACAGCTTAATGAAAAACTGTTTTTT. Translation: CASRGQLNEKLFF.

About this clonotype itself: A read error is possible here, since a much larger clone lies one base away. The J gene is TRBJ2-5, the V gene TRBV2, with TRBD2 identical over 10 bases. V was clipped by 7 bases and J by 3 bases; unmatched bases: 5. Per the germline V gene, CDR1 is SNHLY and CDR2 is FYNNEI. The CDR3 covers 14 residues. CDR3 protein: CASTVAGGEETQYF. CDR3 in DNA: TGTGCCAGCACCGTAGCGGGGGGCGAAGAGACCCAGTACTTC.

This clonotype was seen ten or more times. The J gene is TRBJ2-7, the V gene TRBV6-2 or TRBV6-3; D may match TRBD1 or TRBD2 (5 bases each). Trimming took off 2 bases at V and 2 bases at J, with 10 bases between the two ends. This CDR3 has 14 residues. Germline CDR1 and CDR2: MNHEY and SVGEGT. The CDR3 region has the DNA TGTGCCAGCAGTTACGGGACGACTACCTACGAGCAGTACGTC. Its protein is CASSYGTTTYEQYV.

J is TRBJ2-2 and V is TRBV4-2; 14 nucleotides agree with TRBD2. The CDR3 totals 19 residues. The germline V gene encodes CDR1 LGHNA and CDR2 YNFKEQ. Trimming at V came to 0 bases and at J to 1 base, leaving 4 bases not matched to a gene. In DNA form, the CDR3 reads TGTGCCAGCAGCCAAGACCCCGGGACTAGCGGGGGGAACACCGGGGAGCTGTTTTTT. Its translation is CASSQDPGTSGGNTGELFF.

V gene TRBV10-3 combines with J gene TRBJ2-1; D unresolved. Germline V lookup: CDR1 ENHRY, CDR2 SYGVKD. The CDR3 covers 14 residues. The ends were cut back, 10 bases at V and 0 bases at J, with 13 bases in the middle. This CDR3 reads CATSGGPSYNEQFF. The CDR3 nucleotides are TGTGCCACTTCTGGTGGTCCCTCCTACAATGAGCAGTTCTTC.

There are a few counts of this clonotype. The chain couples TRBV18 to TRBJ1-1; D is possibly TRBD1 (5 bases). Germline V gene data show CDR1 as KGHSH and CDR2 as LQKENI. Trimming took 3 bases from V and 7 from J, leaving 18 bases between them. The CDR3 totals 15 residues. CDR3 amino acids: CASSPGTLSMNEAFF. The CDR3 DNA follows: TGTGCCAGCTCACCCGGGACTCTATCGATGAATGAAGCTTTCTTT.

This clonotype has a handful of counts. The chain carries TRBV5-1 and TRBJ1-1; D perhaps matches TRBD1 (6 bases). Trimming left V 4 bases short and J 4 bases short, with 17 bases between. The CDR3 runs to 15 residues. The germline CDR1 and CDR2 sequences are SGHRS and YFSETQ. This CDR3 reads CASSLGAISGTEAFF. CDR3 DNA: TGCGCCAGCAGCCTGGGGGCGATTTCGGGCACTGAAGCTTTCTTT.

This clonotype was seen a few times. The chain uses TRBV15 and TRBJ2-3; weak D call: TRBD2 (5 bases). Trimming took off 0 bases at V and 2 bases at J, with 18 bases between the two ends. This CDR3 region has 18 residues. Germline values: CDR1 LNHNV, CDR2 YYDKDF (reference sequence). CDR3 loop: CATSREGSSPLYTDTQYF. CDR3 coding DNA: TGTGCCACCAGCAGAGAGGGGAGCTCCCCACTCTACACAGATACGCAGTATTTT.